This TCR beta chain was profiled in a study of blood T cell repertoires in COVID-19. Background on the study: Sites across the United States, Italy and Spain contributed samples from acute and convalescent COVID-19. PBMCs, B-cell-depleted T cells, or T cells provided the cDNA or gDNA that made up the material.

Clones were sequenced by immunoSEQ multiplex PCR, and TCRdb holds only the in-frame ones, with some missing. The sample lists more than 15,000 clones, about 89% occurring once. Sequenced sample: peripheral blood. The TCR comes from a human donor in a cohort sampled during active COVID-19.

The CDR3 sequence is CASSQGRLAYNEQFF. The CDR3 bases are TGCGCCAGCAGCCAGGGGCGACTAGCCTACAATGAGCAGTTCTTC. The chain recombines TRBV4-3 with TRBJ2-1; perhaps TRBD2 as D (6 bases). The V gene lost 3 bases and the J gene lost 2 bases, with 11 bases spanning the gap. The germline V gene has CDR1 LGHNA and CDR2 YSLEER. This CDR3 region has 15 residues.